The clone carrying this TCR beta chain was recorded at least ten times. The antigen is not known. Together with thyroid ultrasound, orbital computed tomography, serum thyroxine and TRAb, clinical symptoms were used for diagnoses. From 10 ml of fresh peripheral blood, PBMCs were isolated. This record comes from a study of T cells in Graves' hyperthyroidism and ophthalmopathy. Whole-study context: Upon initial diagnosis and before any treatment, peripheral blood was collected.

The CDR3 consists of 15 residues. Germline lookup yields CDR1 SGHTA and CDR2 FQGNSA. After removal of 5 bases from V and 3 bases from J, the junction contained 8 bases not matched to a gene. The source material, RNA transcripts, was used to amplify TCR beta CDR3 regions. During a first-round RT-PCR of the TCR CDR3, the HTBI primer set was used. MiXCR, applied by TCRdb to the multiplex PCR reads, yields one record per CDR3 protein. The table has under 650,000 distinct CDR3 sequences, around 16% seen once. Study-level points and caveats: Among thyroid clonotypes expanded above 0.001, most also appeared in blood.

This receptor was obtained from a woman in her 30s with Graves' hyperthyroidism. The sequenced sample was blood. V gene TRBV7-2 combines with J gene TRBJ1-1; TRBD1 aligns across 8 bases. The CDR3 DNA sequence: TGTGCCAGCAGCCTCCGGGACAGGAGCTACACTGAAGCTTTCTTT. Amino acid sequence: CASSLRDRSYTEAFF. The full variable domain, its missing parts supplied by reference TRBV7-2 and TRBJ1-1, is GAGVSQSPSNKVTEKGKDVELRCDPISGHTALYWYRQSLGQGLEFLIYFQGNSAPDKSGLPSDRFSAERTGGSVSTLTIQRTQQEDSAVYLCASSLRDRSYTEAFFGQGTRLTVV.